This TCR beta chain was obtained from a study of cytomegalovirus exposure and HLA in healthy donors. General study findings and limits: Many donors shared some public TCRs, even though most TCR sequences were rare.

Trimming at V came to 4 bases and at J to 0 bases, leaving 5 bases not matched to a gene. Germline values: CDR1 LGHNA, CDR2 YSLEER. This CDR3 has 15 amino acids. With 60 Vbeta and 13 Jbeta primers, the PCR was carried out. Sequenced by immunoSEQ multiplex PCR; TCRdb stores in-frame clones only, minus some. The top ten hold 5% to 6.5% of the sample, which has 200,000 to 300,000 clones, 82% seen once. A word on this clone: The antigen is unknown.

The specimen was PBMCs. The TCR sequence derives from a woman aged 40 to 50 in good health and CMV-seropositive. The chain employs TRBV4-3 and TRBJ1-2; 7 positions agree with TRBD1. The CDR3 loop is CASSLGTAPNYGYTF. The CDR3 bases are TGCGCCAGCAGCCTGGGGACAGCACCTAACTATGGCTACACCTTC.